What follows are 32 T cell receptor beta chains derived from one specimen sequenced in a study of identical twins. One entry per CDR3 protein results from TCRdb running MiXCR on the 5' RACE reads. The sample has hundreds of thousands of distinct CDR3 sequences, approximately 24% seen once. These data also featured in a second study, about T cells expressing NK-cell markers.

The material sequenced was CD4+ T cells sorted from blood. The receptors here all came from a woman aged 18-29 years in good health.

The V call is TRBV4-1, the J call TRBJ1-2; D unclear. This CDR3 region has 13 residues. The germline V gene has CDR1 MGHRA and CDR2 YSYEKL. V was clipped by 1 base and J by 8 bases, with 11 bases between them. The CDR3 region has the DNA TGCGCCAGCAGCCAAGCGGAGACGGACGGCTACACCTTC. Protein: CASSQAETDGYTF.

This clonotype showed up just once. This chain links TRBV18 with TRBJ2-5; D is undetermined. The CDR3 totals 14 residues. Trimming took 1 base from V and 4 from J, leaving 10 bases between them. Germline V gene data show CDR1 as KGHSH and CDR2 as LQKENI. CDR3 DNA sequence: TGTGCCAGCTCACCACGATCCGGCGGAGAGACCCAGTACTTC. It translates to CASSPRSGGETQYF.

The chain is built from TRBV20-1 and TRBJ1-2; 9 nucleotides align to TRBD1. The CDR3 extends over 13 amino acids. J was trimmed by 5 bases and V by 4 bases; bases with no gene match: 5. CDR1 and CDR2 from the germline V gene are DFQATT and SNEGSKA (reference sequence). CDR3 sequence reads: CSAIRQGGYGYTF. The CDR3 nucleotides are TGCAGTGCTATTAGACAGGGGGGTTATGGCTACACCTTC.

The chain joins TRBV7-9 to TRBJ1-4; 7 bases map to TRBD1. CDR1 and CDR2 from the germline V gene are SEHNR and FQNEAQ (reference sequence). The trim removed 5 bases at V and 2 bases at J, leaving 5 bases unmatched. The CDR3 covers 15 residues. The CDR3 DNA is TGTGCCAGCAGCCCCAAGGGGGCGACTAATGAAAAACTGTTTTTT. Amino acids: CASSPKGATNEKLFF.

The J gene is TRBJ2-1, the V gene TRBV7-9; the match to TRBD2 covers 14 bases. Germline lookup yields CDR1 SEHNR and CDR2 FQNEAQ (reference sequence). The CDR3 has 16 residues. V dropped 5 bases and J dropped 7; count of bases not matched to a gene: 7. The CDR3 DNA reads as TGTGCCAGCAGCCACAGACTAGCGGGAGGGCAGAATGAGCAGTTCTTC. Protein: CASSHRLAGGQNEQFF.

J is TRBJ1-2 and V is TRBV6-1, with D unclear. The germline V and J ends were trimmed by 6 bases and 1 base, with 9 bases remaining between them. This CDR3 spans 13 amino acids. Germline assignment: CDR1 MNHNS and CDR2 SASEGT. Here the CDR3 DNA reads TGTGCCAGCAGGGGCAGTCTTAACTATGGCTACACCTTC. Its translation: CASRGSLNYGYTF.

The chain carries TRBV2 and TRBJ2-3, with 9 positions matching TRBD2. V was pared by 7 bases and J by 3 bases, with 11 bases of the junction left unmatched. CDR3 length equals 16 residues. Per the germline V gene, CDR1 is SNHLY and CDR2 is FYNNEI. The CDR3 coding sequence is TGTGCCAGCAATAGCCCTAGCGGGGTACCAACAGATACGCAGTATTTT. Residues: CASNSPSGVPTDTQYF.

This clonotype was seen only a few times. The CDR3 spells CASSPTGGAYEQYF. CDR3 nucleotides: TGTGCCAGCTCACCCACAGGGGGTGCATACGAGCAGTACTTC. This chain connects TRBV18 to TRBJ2-7; 8 bases are a match to TRBD1. V was clipped by 3 bases and J by 4 bases; unmatched bases: 5. The CDR3 spans 14 residues. The germline gives CDR1 KGHSH, CDR2 LQKENI.

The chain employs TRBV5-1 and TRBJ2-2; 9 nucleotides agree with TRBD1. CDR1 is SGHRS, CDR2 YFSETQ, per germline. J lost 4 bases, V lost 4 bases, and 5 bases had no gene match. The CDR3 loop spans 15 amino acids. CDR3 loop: CASSLGTGSTGELFF. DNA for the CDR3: TGCGCCAGCAGCCTCGGGACAGGGAGCACCGGGGAGCTGTTTTTT. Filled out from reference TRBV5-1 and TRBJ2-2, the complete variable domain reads KAGVTQTPRYLIKTRGQQVTLSCSPISGHRSVSWYQQTPGQGLQFLFEYFSETQRNKGNFPGRFSGRQFSNSRSEMNVSTLELGDSALYLCASSLGTGSTGELFFGEGSRLTVL.

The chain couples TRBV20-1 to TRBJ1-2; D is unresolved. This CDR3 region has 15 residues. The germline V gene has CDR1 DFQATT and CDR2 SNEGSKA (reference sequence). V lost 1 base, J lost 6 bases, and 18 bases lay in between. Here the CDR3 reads CSARVDGLAHHGYTF. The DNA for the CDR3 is TGCAGTGCTAGAGTAGATGGGCTCGCCCACCATGGCTACACCTTC.

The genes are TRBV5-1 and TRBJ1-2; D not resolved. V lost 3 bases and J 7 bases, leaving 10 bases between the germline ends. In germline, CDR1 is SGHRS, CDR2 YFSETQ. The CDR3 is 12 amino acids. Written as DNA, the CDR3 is TGCGCCAGCAGCTCCCAATCGAGTGGCTACACCTTC. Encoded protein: CASSSQSSGYTF.

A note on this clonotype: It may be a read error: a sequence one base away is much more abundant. The CDR3 protein is CASSLEPAGELFF. The CDR3 DNA sequence: TGCGCCAGCAGCTTGGAACCCGCCGGGGAGCTGTTTTTT. The V gene is TRBV5-1, the J gene TRBJ2-2; the D is unclear. The germline V and J ends were trimmed by 0 bases and 6 bases, with 6 bases remaining between them. Germline V gives CDR1 SGHRS, CDR2 YFSETQ. CDR3 length equals 13 residues.

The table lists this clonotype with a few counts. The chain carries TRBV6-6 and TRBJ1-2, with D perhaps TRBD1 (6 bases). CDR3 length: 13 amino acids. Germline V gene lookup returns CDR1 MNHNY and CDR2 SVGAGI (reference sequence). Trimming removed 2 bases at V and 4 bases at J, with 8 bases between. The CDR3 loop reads CASSYGGGYGYTF. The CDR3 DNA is TGTGCCAGCAGTTACGGGGGCGGCTATGGCTACACCTTC.

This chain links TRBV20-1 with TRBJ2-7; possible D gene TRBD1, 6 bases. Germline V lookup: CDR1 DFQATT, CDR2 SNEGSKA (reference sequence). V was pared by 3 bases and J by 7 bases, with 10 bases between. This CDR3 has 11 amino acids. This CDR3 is CSARTGREQYF. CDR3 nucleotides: TGCAGTGCTAGGACAGGCAGGGAGCAGTACTTC.

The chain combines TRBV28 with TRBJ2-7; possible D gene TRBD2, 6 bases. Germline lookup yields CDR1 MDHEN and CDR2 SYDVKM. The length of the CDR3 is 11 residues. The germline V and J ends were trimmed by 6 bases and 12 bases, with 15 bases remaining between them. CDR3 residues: CASRRDPVSYF. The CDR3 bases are TGTGCCAGCAGGCGGGATCCCGTCTCGTACTTC.

The CDR3 nucleotides read TGCAGTGCTCCAGGGAGGGGGCGAACAAACTATGGCTACACCTTC. Amino acids: CSAPGRGRTNYGYTF. V gene TRBV20-1 combines with J gene TRBJ1-2; 7 positions match TRBD1. The CDR3 has 15 residues. V gave up 5 bases and J gave up 2 bases; unmatched junction bases: 11. Germline CDR1 and CDR2: DFQATT and SNEGSKA (reference sequence).

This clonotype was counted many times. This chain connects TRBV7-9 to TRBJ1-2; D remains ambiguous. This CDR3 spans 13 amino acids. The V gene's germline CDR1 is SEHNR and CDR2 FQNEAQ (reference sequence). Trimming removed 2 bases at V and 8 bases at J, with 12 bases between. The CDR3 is CASSLWAGHGYTF. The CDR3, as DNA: TGTGCCAGCAGCTTATGGGCAGGCCACGGCTACACCTTC. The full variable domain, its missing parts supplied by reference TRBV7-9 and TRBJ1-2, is DTGVSQNPRHKITKRGQNVTFRCDPISEHNRLYWYRQTLGQGPEFLTYFQNEAQLEKSRLLSDRFSAERPKGSFSTLEIQRTEQGDSAMYLCASSLWAGHGYTFGSGTRLTVV.

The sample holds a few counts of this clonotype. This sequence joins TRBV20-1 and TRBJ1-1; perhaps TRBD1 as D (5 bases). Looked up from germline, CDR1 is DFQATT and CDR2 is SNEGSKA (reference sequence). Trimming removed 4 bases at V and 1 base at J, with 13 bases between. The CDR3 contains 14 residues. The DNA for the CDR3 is TGCAGTGCTAAGGGGCTCCACCCGAACACTGAAGCTTTCTTT. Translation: CSAKGLHPNTEAFF.

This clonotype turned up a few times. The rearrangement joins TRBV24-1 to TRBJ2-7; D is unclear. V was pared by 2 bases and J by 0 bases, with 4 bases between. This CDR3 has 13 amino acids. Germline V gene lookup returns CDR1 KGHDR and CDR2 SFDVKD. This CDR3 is CATSDSSSYEQYF. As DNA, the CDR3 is TGTGCCACCAGTGATTCAAGCTCCTACGAGCAGTACTTC.

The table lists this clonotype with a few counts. CDR3 in DNA: TGTGCCAGCAGCTCCCCCGTAGACAGGGTCAGGAAAGAAGAGACCCAGTACTTC. Translated, it gives CASSSPVDRVRKEETQYF. The rearrangement joins TRBV6-8 to TRBJ2-5, with TRBD1 identical over 7 bases. This CDR3 is built from 18 residues. The V segment lost 6 bases and the J segment 3 bases; nucleotides outside the gene matches: 19. CDR1 is MNHGY, CDR2 SAAAGT, per germline.

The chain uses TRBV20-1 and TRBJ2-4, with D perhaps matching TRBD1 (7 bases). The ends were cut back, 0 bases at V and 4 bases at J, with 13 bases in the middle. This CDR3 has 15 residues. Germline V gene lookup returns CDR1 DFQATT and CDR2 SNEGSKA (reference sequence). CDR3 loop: CSAREVQGGKNIQYF. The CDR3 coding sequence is TGCAGTGCTAGAGAGGTTCAGGGGGGAAAAAACATTCAGTACTTC.

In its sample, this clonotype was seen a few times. DNA for the CDR3: TGCGCCAGCAGCAGACTTAGCGGGGGATTGGCCGGGGAGCTGTTTTTT. It translates to CASSRLSGGLAGELFF. This chain uses TRBV5-1 with TRBJ2-2, with 9 bases lining up with TRBD2. The germline V gene has CDR1 SGHRS and CDR2 YFSETQ. The ends lost 4 bases at V and 6 bases at J; junction bases unmatched: 10. The CDR3 totals 16 residues.

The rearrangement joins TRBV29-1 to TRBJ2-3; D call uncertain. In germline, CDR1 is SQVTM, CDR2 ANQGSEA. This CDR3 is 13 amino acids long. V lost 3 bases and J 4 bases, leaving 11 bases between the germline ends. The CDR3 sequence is CSVEGFLPDTQYF. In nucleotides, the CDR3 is TGCAGCGTTGAGGGATTTCTCCCAGATACGCAGTATTTT.

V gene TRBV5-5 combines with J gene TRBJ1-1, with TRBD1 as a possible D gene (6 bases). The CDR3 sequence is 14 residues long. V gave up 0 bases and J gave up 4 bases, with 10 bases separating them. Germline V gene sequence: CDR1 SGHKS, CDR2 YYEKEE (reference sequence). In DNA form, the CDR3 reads TGTGCCAGCAGCTTGGCCCAGGGGACCACTGAAGCTTTCTTT. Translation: CASSLAQGTTEAFF.

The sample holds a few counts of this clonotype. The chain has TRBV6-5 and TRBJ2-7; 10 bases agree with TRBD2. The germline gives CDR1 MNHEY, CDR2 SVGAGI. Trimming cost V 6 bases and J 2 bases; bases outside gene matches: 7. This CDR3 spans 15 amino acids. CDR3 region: CASSYTSGTPYEQYF. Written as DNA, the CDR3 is TGTGCCAGCAGCTATACTAGCGGGACCCCCTACGAGCAGTACTTC.

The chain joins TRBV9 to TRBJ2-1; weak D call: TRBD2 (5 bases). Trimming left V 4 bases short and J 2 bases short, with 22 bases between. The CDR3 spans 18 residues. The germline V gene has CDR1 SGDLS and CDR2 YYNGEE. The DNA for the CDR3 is TGTGCCAGCAGCCCTGGGGATCGCGCGGGCAAGGCCTACAATGAGCAGTTCTTC. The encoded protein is CASSPGDRAGKAYNEQFF. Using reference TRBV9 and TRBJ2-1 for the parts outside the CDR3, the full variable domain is DSGVTQTPKHLITATGQRVTLRCSPRSGDLSVYWYQQSLDQGLQFLIQYYNGEERAKGNILERFSAQQFPDLHSELNLSSLELGDSALYFCASSPGDRAGKAYNEQFFGPGTRLTVL.

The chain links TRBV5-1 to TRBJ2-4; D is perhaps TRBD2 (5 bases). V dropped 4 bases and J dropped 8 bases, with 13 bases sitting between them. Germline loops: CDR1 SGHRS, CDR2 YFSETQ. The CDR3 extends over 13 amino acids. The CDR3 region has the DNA TGCGCCAGCAGCCCGTTCGGAGCGGACATTCAGTACTTC. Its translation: CASSPFGADIQYF.

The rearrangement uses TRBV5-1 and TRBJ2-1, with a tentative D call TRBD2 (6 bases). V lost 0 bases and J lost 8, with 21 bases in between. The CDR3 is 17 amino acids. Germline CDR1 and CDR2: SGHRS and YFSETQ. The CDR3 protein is CASSLAWRGTGVDEQFF. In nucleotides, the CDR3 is TGCGCCAGCAGCTTGGCTTGGCGGGGCACTGGTGTGGATGAGCAGTTCTTC.

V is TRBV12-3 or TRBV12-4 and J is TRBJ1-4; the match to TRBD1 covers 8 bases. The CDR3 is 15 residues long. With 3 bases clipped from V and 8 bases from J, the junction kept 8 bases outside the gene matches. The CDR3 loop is CASSFGGRGREKLFF. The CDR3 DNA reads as TGTGCCAGCAGTTTTGGCGGCAGGGGGCGGGAAAAACTGTTTTTT.

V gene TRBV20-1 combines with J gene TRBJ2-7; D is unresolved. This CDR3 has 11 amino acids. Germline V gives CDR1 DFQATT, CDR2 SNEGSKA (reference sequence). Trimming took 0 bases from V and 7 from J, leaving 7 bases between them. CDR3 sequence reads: CSARDFREQYF. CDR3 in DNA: TGCAGTGCTAGAGATTTTCGAGAGCAGTACTTC.

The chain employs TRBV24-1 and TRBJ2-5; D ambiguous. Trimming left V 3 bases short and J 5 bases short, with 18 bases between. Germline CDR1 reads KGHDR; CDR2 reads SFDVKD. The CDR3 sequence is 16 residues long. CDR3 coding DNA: TGTGCCACCAGTGATCCCAACTCCAATTATGGGGAGACCCAGTACTTC. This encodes CATSDPNSNYGETQYF.

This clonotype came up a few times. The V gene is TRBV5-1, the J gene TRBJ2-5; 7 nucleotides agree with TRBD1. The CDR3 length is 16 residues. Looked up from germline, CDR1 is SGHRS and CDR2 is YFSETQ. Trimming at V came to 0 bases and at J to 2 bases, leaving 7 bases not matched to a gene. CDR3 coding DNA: TGCGCCAGCAGCTTGGCCGGAAGGGGGCCACAAGAGACCCAGTACTTC. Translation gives CASSLAGRGPQETQYF.